What follows are 27 T cell receptor beta chains derived from one specimen sequenced in a study of identical twins' blood T cells. TCRdb called the 5' RACE reads again in MiXCR, with one record for every CDR3 protein. The table has a few hundred thousand distinct CDR3 sequences, roughly 31% seen once. Material: PBMCs. The receptors were gathered from a woman aged 18 to 55 in good health.

This clonotype was found a few times. The rearrangement uses TRBV7-9 and TRBJ2-1; 8 bases line up with TRBD2. The CDR3 spans 17 residues. V was clipped by 0 bases and J by 0 bases; unmatched bases: 4. Germline V gives CDR1 SEHNR, CDR2 FQNEAQ (reference sequence). CDR3 loop: CASSLAQRGSSYNEQFF. The CDR3, as DNA: TGTGCCAGCAGCTTAGCCCAGCGGGGGAGCTCCTACAATGAGCAGTTCTTC.

This clonotype was seen a few times. V gene TRBV10-3 combines with J gene TRBJ2-7; 7 nucleotides agree with TRBD2. The V segment lost 6 bases and the J segment 4 bases; nucleotides outside the gene matches: 9. Per the germline V gene, CDR1 is ENHRY and CDR2 is SYGVKD. CDR3 length: 14 amino acids. The CDR3 DNA follows: TGTGCCATCAGCCTGGGCGGGAGTTCGTACGAGCAGTACTTC. Protein product: CAISLGGSSYEQYF.

In this sample, this clonotype turned up many times. The chain is built from TRBV29-1 and TRBJ1-1; D call uncertain. Germline CDR1 SQVTM, CDR2 ANQGSEA. V was clipped by 7 bases and J by 8 bases, with 11 bases between them. The CDR3 totals 10 residues. For the CDR3, the DNA is TGCAGCGCTATACCGACAGAAGCTTTCTTT. It codes for CSAIPTEAFF.

The chain is built from TRBV4-1 and TRBJ1-4, with no clear D. Germline V gene lookup returns CDR1 MGHRA and CDR2 YSYEKL. The CDR3 totals 15 residues. V gave up 2 bases and J gave up 8 bases, with 15 bases separating them. CDR3 amino acids: CASSQMGRRREKLFF. The CDR3 DNA reads as TGCGCCAGCAGCCAAATGGGCCGTCGACGGGAAAAACTGTTTTTT.

The gene calls are TRBV20-1 and TRBJ1-5; no clear D. Germline assignment: CDR1 DFQATT and CDR2 SNEGSKA (reference sequence). This CDR3 has 12 residues. V lost 1 base to trimming and J lost 6 bases, with 7 bases between them. CDR3 amino acids: CSARGVSQPQHF. As DNA, the CDR3 is TGCAGTGCTAGAGGAGTGAGTCAGCCCCAGCATTTT.

Here the CDR3 reads CASSLYRMNTGELFF. DNA for the CDR3: TGTGCCAGCAGTTTATATCGGATGAACACCGGGGAGCTGTTTTTT. The V gene is TRBV28, the J gene TRBJ2-2; no clear D. Germline assignment: CDR1 MDHEN and CDR2 SYDVKM. The CDR3 is made up of 15 amino acids. V lost 1 base and J lost 1, with 7 bases in between.

V and J are TRBV20-1 and TRBJ1-3, with unresolved D. CDR1 and CDR2 (germline): DFQATT, SNEGSKA (reference sequence). This CDR3 is 13 amino acids long. V was trimmed by 3 bases and J by 4 bases, leaving 10 bases between them. The CDR3 is CSARQRSGNTIYF. CDR3 coding DNA: TGCAGTGCTAGGCAGCGTTCCGGAAACACCATATATTTT.

The genes are TRBV6-2 or TRBV6-3 and TRBJ1-5, with D tentatively TRBD1 (6 bases). The CDR3 has 14 amino acids. Germline-derived CDR1 and CDR2 are MNHEY and SVGEGT. V was shortened by 5 bases and J by 5 bases, with 13 bases between the two germline ends. DNA of the CDR3: TGTGCCAGCAGTCTCAGGGGTTCGTATCAGCCCCAGCATTTT. Its protein product is CASSLRGSYQPQHF.

The chain joins TRBV29-1 to TRBJ2-1; D is possibly TRBD1 or TRBD2 (6 bases each). Trimming pared 5 bases from V and 12 bases from J, leaving 14 bases between. This CDR3 has 11 residues. Germline lookup yields CDR1 SQVTM and CDR2 ANQGSEA. The DNA for the CDR3 is TGCAGCGTTCGCCGGGGGCTAAGGCAGTTCTTC. Residues: CSVRRGLRQFF.

This clonotype showed up just a few times. The rearrangement joins TRBV27 to TRBJ2-7, with unresolved D. Germline values: CDR1 MNHEY, CDR2 SMNVEV (reference sequence). Trimming removed 3 bases at V and 3 bases at J, with 15 bases between. The CDR3 runs to 15 residues. The CDR3 region has the DNA TGTGCCAGCAGTTTCCTGGACGGTGGTAACTACGAGCAGTACTTC. Translating it yields CASSFLDGGNYEQYF.

The chain recombines TRBV10-3 with TRBJ1-1; 8 bases match TRBD1. J lost 3 bases, V lost 2 bases, and 11 bases had no gene match. Germline V gene lookup returns CDR1 ENHRY and CDR2 SYGVKD. The CDR3 covers 17 residues. The CDR3 reads CAISEGRTGPRDTEAFF. The DNA for the CDR3 is TGTGCCATCAGTGAGGGCAGGACAGGGCCCCGGGACACTGAAGCTTTCTTT.

Only a few counts were recorded for this clonotype. The chain joins TRBV10-3 to TRBJ1-1, with D maybe TRBD1 (6 bases). The CDR3 extends over 12 amino acids. Between the trimmed V and J ends, which lost 9 bases and 5 bases, there was a span of 13 bases. CDR1 and CDR2 from the germline V gene are ENHRY and SYGVKD. CDR3 loop: CAIQGGGTEAFF. CDR3 coding DNA: TGTGCCATTCAAGGAGGGGGGACTGAAGCTTTCTTT.

The V gene is TRBV5-1, the J gene TRBJ2-3; no clear D. The V end was cut by 0 bases, the J end by 2 bases, with 10 bases between. The CDR3 is made up of 15 amino acids. Looked up from germline, CDR1 is SGHRS and CDR2 is YFSETQ. The CDR3 sequence is CASSLGRGHTDTQYF. CDR3 nucleotide sequence: TGCGCCAGCAGCTTGGGGCGCGGTCACACAGATACGCAGTATTTT. The whole variable domain, filled in from reference TRBV5-1 and TRBJ2-3, reads KAGVTQTPRYLIKTRGQQVTLSCSPISGHRSVSWYQQTPGQGLQFLFEYFSETQRNKGNFPGRFSGRQFSNSRSEMNVSTLELGDSALYLCASSLGRGHTDTQYFGPGTRLTVL.

The rearrangement uses TRBV9 and TRBJ2-5; D is unresolved. Trimming left V 1 base short and J 2 bases short, with 9 bases between. Germline CDR1 reads SGDLS; CDR2 reads YYNGEE. The CDR3 is 14 amino acids. CDR3 residues: CASSVSGSQETQYF. CDR3 sequence (DNA): TGTGCCAGCAGCGTATCCGGCAGTCAAGAGACCCAGTACTTC. The variable domain in full, with the rest retrieved from reference TRBV9 and TRBJ2-5, is DSGVTQTPKHLITATGQRVTLRCSPRSGDLSVYWYQQSLDQGLQFLIQYYNGEERAKGNILERFSAQQFPDLHSELNLSSLELGDSALYFCASSVSGSQETQYFGPGTRLLVL.

V is TRBV5-1 and J is TRBJ1-2; D gene uncertain. There are 13 residues in the CDR3. The germline V gene has CDR1 SGHRS and CDR2 YFSETQ. V was clipped by 6 bases and J by 5 bases, with 14 bases between them. The DNA of the CDR3 is TGCGCCAGCAACTCCGACACCGTTTATGGCTACACCTTC. This translates into CASNSDTVYGYTF. Using reference TRBV5-1 and TRBJ1-2 for the parts outside the CDR3, the full variable domain is KAGVTQTPRYLIKTRGQQVTLSCSPISGHRSVSWYQQTPGQGLQFLFEYFSETQRNKGNFPGRFSGRQFSNSRSEMNVSTLELGDSALYLCASNSDTVYGYTFGSGTRLTVV.

This clonotype has a handful of counts. This chain connects TRBV4-2 to TRBJ1-5; D uncertain. Germline assignment: CDR1 LGHNA and CDR2 YNFKEQ. V was shortened by 0 bases and J by 7 bases, with 4 bases between the two germline ends. The CDR3 covers 12 residues. The CDR3 DNA follows: TGTGCCAGCAGCCAAGAGCACCAGCCCCAGCATTTT. Its translation: CASSQEHQPQHF.

This chain joins TRBV20-1 and TRBJ1-5, with D possibly being TRBD1 (5 bases). Germline CDR1 and CDR2: DFQATT and SNEGSKA (reference sequence). The CDR3 spans 14 residues. The germline V and J ends were trimmed by 5 bases and 1 base, with 12 bases remaining between them. CDR3 coding DNA: TGCAGTGCTTGGCAGGGTGCGAGCAATCAGCCCCAGCATTTT. Translated, it gives CSAWQGASNQPQHF.

The V and J genes are TRBV19 and TRBJ1-4; D is undetermined. The CDR3 spans 13 residues. The V end was cut by 1 base, the J end by 6 bases, with 6 bases between. Germline V gene data show CDR1 as LNHDA and CDR2 as SQIVND (reference sequence). The CDR3 spells CASSIGSDEKLFF. The CDR3 bases are TGTGCCAGTAGTATAGGGTCTGATGAAAAACTGTTTTTT. Full variable domain (rest looked up from reference TRBV19 and TRBJ1-4): DGGITQSPKYLFRKEGQNVTLSCEQNLNHDAMYWYRQDPGQGLRLIYYSQIVNDFQKGDIAEGYSVSREKKESFPLTVTSAQKNPTAFYLCASSIGSDEKLFFGSGTQLSVL.

This rearrangement joins TRBV5-4 to TRBJ1-4; 8 bases align to TRBD1. The germline gives CDR1 SGHNT, CDR2 YYREEE (reference sequence). The CDR3 is 16 amino acids. V was pared by 4 bases and J by 6 bases, with 11 bases of the junction left unmatched. The CDR3 sequence: CASSGGQGDFDEKLFF. The CDR3 nucleotides are TGTGCCAGCAGCGGTGGACAGGGAGATTTCGATGAAAAACTGTTTTTT.

This clonotype appeared a single time. Sequence at one end of the junction differs from germline and may be a read error. J is TRBJ1-1 and V is TRBV7-9; 7 bases are a match to TRBD1. CDR1 is SEHNR and CDR2 is FQNEAQ in the germline V gene (reference sequence). The CDR3 has 16 amino acids. CDR3 coding DNA: TGTGCCAGCATCTTAAAGGCGGACAGGTCCCACACTGAAGCTTTCTTT. Its translation is CASILKADRSHTEAFF.

Comment on this clonotype: This could be a read error, since a much larger clone is one nucleotide away. The genes are TRBV29-1 and TRBJ2-1; the D is unclear. From germline, CDR1 is SQVTM and CDR2 ANQGSEA. Trimming left V 5 bases short and J 3 bases short, with 11 bases between. This CDR3 spans 13 amino acids. CDR3 region: CSVHGRSYNEQFF. CDR3 coding DNA: TGCAGCGTTCATGGCAGGAGCTACAATGAGCAGTTCTTC.

The chain links TRBV7-8 to TRBJ1-5; TRBD1 matches at 9 bases. The end of the DNA is better explained by TRBJ2-3, so the J call may be wrong. The CDR3 is 15 amino acids. Germline V CDR1 and CDR2: SGHVS, FQNEAQ. The CDR3: CASSLARQGVKPQYF. CDR3 DNA: TGTGCCAGCAGCTTAGCGAGACAGGGGGTTAAGCCCCAGTATTTT.

This clonotype occurred many times. This chain links TRBV4-3 with TRBJ1-1; 9 bases fit TRBD1. Trimming at V came to 6 bases and at J to 3 bases, leaving 5 bases not matched to a gene. The CDR3 is 14 amino acids. CDR1 is LGHNA, CDR2 YSLEER, per germline. The CDR3 sequence is CASRLDRGDTEAFF. The CDR3 DNA follows: TGCGCCAGCAGATTAGACAGGGGGGACACTGAAGCTTTCTTT.

The chain recombines TRBV20-1 with TRBJ1-1, with unresolved D. Germline-derived CDR1 and CDR2 are DFQATT and SNEGSKA (reference sequence). CDR3 length: 14 amino acids. V lost 0 bases and J 4 bases, leaving 12 bases between the germline ends. The CDR3 DNA sequence: TGCAGTGCTAGAGATCGGGAGAAAGCCACTGAAGCTTTCTTT. Its translation: CSARDREKATEAFF.

This clonotype showed up just once. The gene calls are TRBV20-1 and TRBJ2-1, with D perhaps matching TRBD2 (5 bases). Germline V gene sequence: CDR1 DFQATT, CDR2 SNEGSKA (reference sequence). Trimming removed 4 bases from V and 8 bases from J, with 18 bases in between. The CDR3 extends over 14 amino acids. The CDR3 protein is CSATGPFTRDEQFF. In DNA, the CDR3 is TGCAGTGCTACGGGCCCTTTCACGAGGGATGAGCAGTTCTTC.

The V gene is TRBV7-8, the J gene TRBJ1-6; D gene uncertain. The CDR3 consists of 16 residues. Germline CDR1 and CDR2: SGHVS and FQNEAQ. The V and J ends lost 0 bases and 0 bases respectively, with 6 bases between them. The chain's CDR3 is CASSLALVSYNSPLHF. In DNA, the CDR3 is TGTGCCAGCAGCTTAGCGCTGGTCTCCTATAATTCACCCCTCCACTTT.

The chain couples TRBV7-9 to TRBJ1-5; a weak D match, TRBD1 (6 bases). The length of the CDR3 is 15 residues. Between the trimmed V and J ends, which lost 5 bases and 5 bases, there was a span of 16 bases. Germline values: CDR1 SEHNR, CDR2 FQNEAQ (reference sequence). The CDR3 coding sequence is TGTGCCAGCAGCGGTCAGGGGTTGGGCGATCAGCCCCAGCATTTT. Encoded protein: CASSGQGLGDQPQHF.